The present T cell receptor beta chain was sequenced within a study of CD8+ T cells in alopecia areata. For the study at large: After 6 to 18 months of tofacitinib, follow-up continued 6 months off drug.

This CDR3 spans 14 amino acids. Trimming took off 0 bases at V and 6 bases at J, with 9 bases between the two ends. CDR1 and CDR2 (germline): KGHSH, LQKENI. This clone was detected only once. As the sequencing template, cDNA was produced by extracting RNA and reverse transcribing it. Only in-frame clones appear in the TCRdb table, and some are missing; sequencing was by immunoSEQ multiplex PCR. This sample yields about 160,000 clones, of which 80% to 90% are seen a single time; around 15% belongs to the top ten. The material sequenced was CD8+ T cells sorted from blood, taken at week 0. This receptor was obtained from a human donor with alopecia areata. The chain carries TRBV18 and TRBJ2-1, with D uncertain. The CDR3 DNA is TGTGCCAGCTCACCACCGGAGCACGGCAATGAGCAGTTCTTC. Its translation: CASSPPEHGNEQFF.